This TCR beta chain came from a study of blood T cell repertoires in COVID-19. V lost 9 bases to trimming and J lost 6 bases; unmatched junction nucleotides: 8. Germline V CDR1 and CDR2: SGHNT, YYREEE (reference sequence). The CDR3 extends over 12 amino acids. Only in-frame clones appear in the TCRdb table, and some are missing; sequencing was by immunoSEQ multiplex PCR. The sample lists about 200,000 clones, approximately 91% occurring once. This clonotype originated in a man younger than 30 with active or convalescent COVID-19. The rearrangement uses TRBV5-4 and TRBJ1-2; 7 positions agree with TRBD1. The sequenced sample consisted of peripheral blood. CDR3 protein: CATSRDRDGYTF. CDR3 bases: TGTGCCACCTCCAGGGACAGAGATGGCTACACCTTC.